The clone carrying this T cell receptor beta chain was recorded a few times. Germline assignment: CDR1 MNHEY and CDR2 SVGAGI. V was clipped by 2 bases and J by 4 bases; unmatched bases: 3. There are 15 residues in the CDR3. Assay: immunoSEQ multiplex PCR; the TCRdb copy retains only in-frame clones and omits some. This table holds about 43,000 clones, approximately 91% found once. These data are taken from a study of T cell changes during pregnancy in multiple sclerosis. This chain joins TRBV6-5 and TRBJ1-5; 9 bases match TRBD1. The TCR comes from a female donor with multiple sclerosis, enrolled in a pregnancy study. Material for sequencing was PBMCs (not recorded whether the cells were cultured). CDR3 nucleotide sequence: TGTGCCAGCAGTTACGGGACAGGGATAAATCAGCCCCAGCATTTT. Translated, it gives CASSYGTGINQPQHF.